The source of this T cell receptor beta chain is a study of T cells expressing NK-cell markers. This CDR3 region has 15 residues. Per germline, CDR1 SGHNT and CDR2 YYREEE (reference sequence). Using the 5' RACE reads, TCRdb records one entry per CDR3 protein without DNA. The sample has roughly 380,000 distinct CDR3 sequences. Sequencing was carried out using blood T cells: a sorted CD56 or NKG2C T cell subset, CD4+ or CD8+ T cells, or bulk PBMC T cells (not recorded which). The TCR was taken from a man between 18 and 69 years old in good health. The J gene is TRBJ2-3, the V gene TRBV5-4; TCRdb's D gene call, TRBD1, goes unchecked for lack of DNA. CDR3 amino acids: CASSRVRQSTDTQYF. Full variable domain (outside the CDR3, taken from reference TRBV5-4 and TRBJ2-3): ETGVTQSPTHLIKTRGQQVTLRCSSQSGHNTVSWYQQALGQGPQFIFQYYREEENGRGNFPPRFSGLQFPNYSSELNVNALELDDSALYLCASSRVRQSTDTQYFGPGTRLTVL.